This T cell receptor beta chain was captured by sequencing in a study of lymphopenia after photon versus proton radiotherapy. Trimming at V came to 4 bases and at J to 4 bases, leaving 1 base not matched to a gene. Germline V CDR1 and CDR2: SGDLS, YYNGEE. The length of the CDR3 is 12 residues. This clone was counted between two and nine times. The method was immunoSEQ multiplex PCR; TCRdb's version includes in-frame clones alone and lacks a portion of them. The profile covers about 58,000 clones, with about four fifths appearing a single time and 2.1% taken by the ten largest. The source is a man aged 55-75 years with pancreatic cancer. The sample consisted of peripheral blood, taken from a patient treated with proton-based radiotherapy. This chain connects TRBV9 to TRBJ2-7; the match to TRBD1 covers 8 bases. The CDR3 loop is CASSRQGYEQYF. The CDR3 DNA reads as TGTGCCAGCAGCCGACAGGGGTACGAGCAGTACTTC.